This T cell receptor beta chain was recorded in a study of blood T cell repertoires in COVID-19. This clone was seen a handful of times. The germline V gene encodes CDR1 LGHNT and CDR2 FRNRAP. The V gene lost 1 base and the J gene lost 0 bases, with 7 bases spanning the gap. The CDR3 consists of 15 residues. Study processing details: Amplified reference gene primers provided the basis for estimating nucleated cell counts. Using immunoSEQ multiplex PCR, the repertoire was profiled, and TCRdb retains in-frame clones only, with some absent. That table is the source of V, J and clone size, and D and trimming were worked out from the DNA. The sample carries 88,000 or so clones, over 70% recorded once.

The chain has TRBV12-5 and TRBJ1-3; D not resolved. This clonotype was obtained from an elderly man with acute or convalescent COVID-19. The material sequenced was peripheral blood. The CDR3 protein is CASGLALSSGNTIYF. The CDR3 DNA sequence: TGTGCTAGTGGTTTGGCCCTCTCCTCTGGAAACACCATATATTTT.